Shown below are 20 T cell receptor beta chains from a single sample sequenced in a study of vaccination and CD4 T cells after COVID-19 (dated by TCRdb to between 2021 and 2024). These receptors have no identified antigens. Libraries were prepared through PCR. Sequencing used an Illumina iSeq 100. DNA from cultured CD4+ T cells was subjected to TCR sequencing with the Oncomine TCR Beta short-read assay at the Johns Hopkins FTIC core. TCRdb itself trimmed the public reads at Q25 with fastp, ran MiXCR and retained productive beta chains. CDR3 protein duplicates are merged, each entry listing the most common genes and DNA. The sample contains about 12,000 distinct CDR3 sequences, about 45% of them found a single time. The ten largest clones represent 20% to 25% of the sample. In the paper's terms, the treatment or condition label means: approximately nine-day PBMC culture with coronavirus spike peptide pools or control peptides (ViraFEST assay).

Sequencing was performed on CD4+ T cells from blood, cultured in vitro. These receptors were collected from a human donor who had recovered from COVID-19.

The CDR3 DNA sequence: TGTGCCAGCAGTCCCTCTAGCGGGAGGGCCGGGTACAATGAGCAGTTCTTC. Its protein product is CASSPSSGRAGYNEQFF. This chain links TRBV27 with TRBJ2-1; 12 nucleotides agree with TRBD2. V gave up 5 bases and J gave up 4 bases; unmatched junction bases: 9. Germline V gives CDR1 MNHEY, CDR2 SMNVEV (reference sequence). The CDR3 length is 17 residues.

This rearrangement joins TRBV11-2 to TRBJ1-2, with D tentatively TRBD1 (6 bases). Germline-derived CDR1 and CDR2 are SGHAT and FQNNGV. This CDR3 region has 13 residues. V was cut by 5 bases and J by 9 bases, with 16 bases left in between. Here the CDR3 reads CASSPPTDSSYTF. The CDR3 DNA follows: TGTGCCAGCAGCCCCCCTACGGACAGTAGCTACACCTTC.

The chain joins TRBV20-1 to TRBJ2-1; 10 bases match TRBD2. Germline V CDR1 and CDR2: DFQATT, SNEGSKA (reference sequence). The CDR3 length is 15 residues. Trimming cost V 8 bases and J 7 bases; bases outside gene matches: 14. CDR3: CSPLGTSEGGNEQFF. The CDR3 DNA reads as TGCAGTCCTCTCGGGACTAGCGAGGGGGGGAATGAGCAGTTCTTC.

This clonotype was picked up one time. CDR3 amino acids: CASSLVVAGIGTQYF. The CDR3 nucleotides read TGTGCCAGCAGCTTAGTCGTCGCTGGAATCGGGACCCAGTACTTC. The chain recombines TRBV7-9 with TRBJ2-5; D uncertain. Germline-derived CDR1 and CDR2 are SEHNR and FQNEAQ (reference sequence). CDR3 length equals 15 residues. V was clipped by 1 base and J by 7 bases, with 16 bases between them.

This clonotype was recorded once. Written as DNA, the CDR3 is TGTGCCAGCAGCCCCCAGGGCTATGAGCAGTTCTTC. Its protein product is CASSPQGYEQFF. V gene TRBV5-4 combines with J gene TRBJ2-1; D is possibly TRBD1 (5 bases). Germline V gene data show CDR1 as SGHNT and CDR2 as YYREEE (reference sequence). Between the trimmed V and J ends, which lost 4 bases and 8 bases, there was a span of 10 bases. The CDR3 has 12 residues.

CDR3 coding DNA: TGCGCCAGCAGCTCGGACCGGGTGGGCACTGAAGCTTTCTTT. Amino acids: CASSSDRVGTEAFF. This chain links TRBV5-1 with TRBJ1-1; D uncertain. The V end lost 3 bases, the J end lost 4 bases, and 13 bases lay between the germline ends. CDR1 and CDR2 from the germline V gene are SGHRS and YFSETQ. The CDR3 length is 14 residues. The full variable domain, with the rest looked up from reference TRBV5-1 and TRBJ1-1, is KAGVTQTPRYLIKTRGQQVTLSCSPISGHRSVSWYQQTPGQGLQFLFEYFSETQRNKGNFPGRFSGRQFSNSRSEMNVSTLELGDSALYLCASSSDRVGTEAFFGQGTRLTVV.

This clonotype was counted only a few times. The chain combines TRBV29-1 with TRBJ2-5; 10 bases line up with TRBD2. This CDR3 has 15 residues. V was pared by 2 bases and J by 5 bases, with 8 bases of the junction left unmatched. From germline, CDR1 is SQVTM and CDR2 ANQGSEA. The CDR3 DNA reads as TGCAGCGTTGAAAGTTTCCCTAGCGGGAGTGAGACCCAGTACTTC. Encoded protein: CSVESFPSGSETQYF.

This chain joins TRBV20-1 and TRBJ1-1; 12 positions agree with TRBD1. The CDR3 length is 15 residues. V dropped 6 bases and J dropped 4; count of bases not matched to a gene: 9. Germline V lookup: CDR1 DFQATT, CDR2 SNEGSKA (reference sequence). CDR3 sequence reads: CSAKGTGGWSTEAFF. The CDR3 nucleotides read TGCAGTGCAAAAGGGACAGGGGGCTGGAGCACTGAAGCTTTCTTT.

This sequence joins TRBV10-1 and TRBJ2-1; the match to TRBD2 covers 9 bases. The CDR3 runs 13 residues. Germline assignment: CDR1 WNHNN and CDR2 SYGVQD (reference sequence). The junction had 5 bases not matched to a gene; V was cut back by 5 bases and J by 9 bases. DNA of the CDR3: TGCGCCAGCAGTCTGCGGGAGGGTTTTGAGCAGTTCTTC. As protein: CASSLREGFEQFF.

J is TRBJ1-6 and V is TRBV20-1; TRBD1 might be the D (5 bases). The V gene lost 0 bases and the J gene lost 6 bases, with 15 bases spanning the gap. Germline-derived CDR1 and CDR2 are DFQATT and SNEGSKA (reference sequence). The CDR3 length is 16 residues. This CDR3 is CSARDPTDLSNSPLHF. CDR3 nucleotides: TGCAGTGCTAGAGATCCGACAGATCTTTCTAATTCACCCCTCCACTTT.

This clonotype was counted a few times. The DNA is left out, because the CDR3 cannot be placed on it with certainty; the CDR3 is given as TCRdb lists it. J is TRBJ2-5 and V is TRBV19; the table's D call of TRBD1 was not tested on the DNA. A total of 15 residues make up the CDR3, ends included. Per germline, CDR1 LNHDA and CDR2 SQIVND (reference sequence). The CDR3 loop reads CASSISDSFLETQYF.

This clonotype has more than one count but fewer than ten. This chain links TRBV20-1 with TRBJ1-2, with 8 bases aligning to TRBD1. Germline V gene data show CDR1 as DFQATT and CDR2 as SNEGSKA (reference sequence). This CDR3 is built from 12 residues. Trimming at V came to 5 bases and at J to 4 bases, leaving 3 bases not matched to a gene. The CDR3 DNA sequence: TGCAGTGCTCATCAGGGGGCCTATGGCTACACCTTC. It yields the protein CSAHQGAYGYTF.

This chain connects TRBV7-3 to TRBJ2-1, with D maybe TRBD2 (5 bases). V was clipped by 4 bases and J by 3 bases, with 13 bases between them. This CDR3 has 15 amino acids. Germline CDR1 and CDR2: SGHTA and FQGTGA. The CDR3: CASSSRPSGYNEQFF. The CDR3 DNA reads TGTGCCAGCAGCTCTAGACCCAGCGGCTACAATGAGCAGTTCTTC.

This rearrangement joins TRBV6-5 to TRBJ2-1; D not certain. V gave up 0 bases and J gave up 0 bases, with 6 bases separating them. The CDR3 is 15 amino acids. Germline V lookup: CDR1 MNHEY, CDR2 SVGAGI. In DNA, the CDR3 is TGTGCCAGCAGTTACTCATCCTACTCCTACAATGAGCAGTTCTTC. This sequence encodes CASSYSSYSYNEQFF.

This clonotype came up once. V is TRBV6-2 or TRBV6-3 and J is TRBJ2-7; 7 bases agree with TRBD1. This CDR3 has 16 residues. Germline trimming cut 3 bases from V and 5 bases from J; bases unmatched to any gene: 13. From germline, CDR1 is MNHEY and CDR2 SVGEGT. The CDR3 bases are TGTGCCAGCAGTTATCCCATTAACAGGGGTCGCGACGAGCAGTACTTC. Translating it yields CASSYPINRGRDEQYF.

The rearrangement uses TRBV2 and TRBJ2-5; no definite D call. The germline gives CDR1 SNHLY, CDR2 FYNNEI. The CDR3 has 11 amino acids. The V and J ends lost 4 bases and 4 bases respectively, with 4 bases between them. CDR3: CASSVGETQYF. CDR3 nucleotides: TGTGCCAGCAGTGTCGGAGAGACCCAGTACTTC.

This clonotype has a handful of counts. The chain carries TRBV27 and TRBJ2-3; D is unresolved. The CDR3 is 14 amino acids. Germline lookup yields CDR1 MNHEY and CDR2 SMNVEV (reference sequence). The V and J ends lost 2 bases and 1 base respectively, with 7 bases between them. DNA for the CDR3: TGTGCCAGCAGTTTAGCAGGAGGCACAGATACGCAGTATTTT. This codes for CASSLAGGTDTQYF.

The chain recombines TRBV6-1 with TRBJ1-1; perhaps TRBD1 as D (6 bases). CDR1 and CDR2 (germline): MNHNS, SASEGT. Trimming cost V 4 bases and J 4 bases, with 13 bases left between them. The CDR3 has 14 residues. CDR3: CASSAQAGATEAFF. CDR3 nucleotides: TGTGCCAGCAGTGCGCAGGCGGGGGCCACTGAAGCTTTCTTT.

This clonotype was observed a handful of times. This chain links TRBV6-1 with TRBJ1-3, with unresolved D. Germline V gene sequence: CDR1 MNHNS, CDR2 SASEGT. Trimming cost V 6 bases and J 2 bases, with 11 bases left between them. The CDR3 length is 14 residues. The CDR3 sequence: CASSYTTTGNTIYF. The CDR3 DNA is TGTGCCAGCAGCTATACCACGACTGGAAACACCATATATTTT.

This chain uses TRBV3-1 with TRBJ2-2, with 8 bases matching TRBD2. CDR1 LGHDT and CDR2 YNNKEL come from the germline V gene (reference sequence). CDR3 length: 15 amino acids. V lost 4 bases, J lost 1 base, and 2 bases stayed unmatched. CDR3 nucleotides: TGTGCCAGCAGCCGTAGCGGGAAGAACACCGGGGAGCTGTTTTTT. Its translation is CASSRSGKNTGELFF.